This TCR beta chain was identified during a study of memory CD4+ T cells and cytomegalovirus serostatus. Study-level points and caveats: CD4+ memory repertoires contained about two fifths of the 164 reported CMV TCRbeta sequences. The CMV-associated TCR signature appears largely within the CD4+ memory repertoire.

Germline-derived CDR1 and CDR2 are SGHNT and YENEEA. The CDR3 totals 15 residues. Losses at the gene ends were 4 bases for V and 5 bases for J; bases not matched to a gene: 8. The sort gate was single viable CD3+CD4+CD8-CD45RO+ cells for memory CD4+ T cells. To note about this clone: Its matching antigen is unknown.

TCRdb's table, derived via immunoSEQ multiplex PCR, lists solely in-frame clones and lacks some. The repertoire holds 35,000 to 55,000 clones, with approximately 82% as singletons. Sequenced sample: memory CD4+ T cells from blood. This clonotype was obtained from an adult in good health and CMV-seronegative. This chain links TRBV11-3 with TRBJ2-3; 8 bases fit TRBD2. This chain's CDR3 is CASSSAGAGEDTQYF. In DNA form, the CDR3 reads TGTGCCAGCAGCTCAGCGGGGGCTGGGGAAGATACGCAGTATTTT.